This paragraph reports one TCR beta chain. The antigen is unknown. Germline V lookup: CDR1 MGHRA, CDR2 YSYEKL. This CDR3 spans 18 amino acids. This sample was taken from a study of monozygotic twins with inflammatory bowel disease. Regarding the study as a whole: For IBD patients, clonotypes shared with others were fewer than for healthy twins, especially with disease activity. Healthy co-twins, by inverse Simpson, had higher TCRbeta diversity than their siblings with IBD.

Using the 5' RACE reads, TCRdb records one entry per CDR3 protein without DNA. The data show a few hundred thousand distinct CDR3 sequences, and the top ten clones hold around 2.6%. This clonotype was sampled from a human donor with ulcerative colitis or Crohn's disease, or a healthy co-twin of an affected twin (not recorded which). Sequenced: blood. This chain connects TRBV4-1 to TRBJ2-6; TCRdb reports TRBD1, a call that lacks DNA to check it against. The CDR3 reads CASSQAGTGTSGANVLTF.